Each of the 6 T cell receptor beta chains below was sequenced from the same sample in a study of T cell responses to AZD1222 COVID-19 vaccine. The protocol was immunoSEQ multiplex PCR, while the TCRdb copy is restricted to in-frame clones and leaves out a portion. The repertoire holds 150,000 or so clones, about 93% seen once, with approximately 5% in the top ten. This sample comprised peripheral blood, obtained on day 0 of AZD1222 vaccination. All receptors come from an adult in good health.

This clone was seen more than once but under ten times. The chain links TRBV12-3 or TRBV12-4 to TRBJ1-1; D gene ambiguous. The CDR3 has 11 amino acids. V dropped 4 bases and J dropped 8 bases, with 8 bases sitting between them. For the CDR3, the DNA is TGTGCCAGCAGTTACGGACCCGAAGCTTTCTTT. Translating it yields CASSYGPEAFF.

In regard to this clone: In the same sample, other DNA sequences code for this CDR3. This chain links TRBV6-4 with TRBJ2-3, with D perhaps TRBD1 (5 bases). The CDR3 runs 14 residues. The germline CDR1 and CDR2 sequences are MRHNA and SNTAGT. The V gene lost 4 bases and the J gene lost 0 bases, with 8 bases spanning the gap. The DNA of the CDR3 is TGTGCCAGCAGTGTGTCAGGGAGCACAGATACGCAGTATTTT. This gives the protein CASSVSGSTDTQYF.

V and J are TRBV7-2 and TRBJ2-1; 7 bases agree with TRBD2. V was clipped by 0 bases and J by 6 bases; unmatched bases: 8. Germline V gene lookup returns CDR1 SGHTA and CDR2 FQGNSA. The CDR3 is 16 amino acids. The DNA of the CDR3 is TGTGCCAGCAGCTTAGCGGGGGGGTACGTCTCCAATGAGCAGTTCTTC. This sequence encodes CASSLAGGYVSNEQFF. Drawing the rest from reference TRBV7-2 and TRBJ2-1, the complete variable domain is GAGVSQSPSNKVTEKGKDVELRCDPISGHTALYWYRQSLGQGLEFLIYFQGNSAPDKSGLPSDRFSAERTGGSVSTLTIQRTQQEDSAVYLCASSLAGGYVSNEQFFGPGTRLTVL.

This chain connects TRBV27 to TRBJ1-2; the match to TRBD1 covers 9 bases. J gave up 1 base and V 6 bases, and 3 bases lay outside the gene matches. Per germline, CDR1 MNHEY and CDR2 SMNVEV (reference sequence). The CDR3 loop spans 14 amino acids. The CDR3 sequence is CASRRTGVNYGYTF. CDR3 nucleotide sequence: TGTGCCAGCAGACGGACAGGGGTTAACTATGGCTACACCTTC.

The J gene is TRBJ2-7, the V gene TRBV5-1, with D hard to call. V dropped 2 bases and J dropped 0 bases, with 15 bases sitting between them. This CDR3 has 16 residues. Germline V gene lookup returns CDR1 SGHRS and CDR2 YFSETQ. The CDR3 bases are TGCGCCAGCAGCTTTTCCTTTCCAGTGACCTCCTACGAGCAGTACTTC. As protein: CASSFSFPVTSYEQYF.

This chain connects TRBV28 to TRBJ2-5; 7 bases agree with TRBD2. The CDR3 has 15 amino acids. Germline assignment: CDR1 MDHEN and CDR2 SYDVKM. V lost 6 bases, J lost 5 bases, and 12 bases stayed unmatched. CDR3 amino acids: CASSYHSGSGETQYF. The CDR3 nucleotides are TGTGCCAGCAGCTATCATAGCGGGTCAGGGGAGACCCAGTACTTC.